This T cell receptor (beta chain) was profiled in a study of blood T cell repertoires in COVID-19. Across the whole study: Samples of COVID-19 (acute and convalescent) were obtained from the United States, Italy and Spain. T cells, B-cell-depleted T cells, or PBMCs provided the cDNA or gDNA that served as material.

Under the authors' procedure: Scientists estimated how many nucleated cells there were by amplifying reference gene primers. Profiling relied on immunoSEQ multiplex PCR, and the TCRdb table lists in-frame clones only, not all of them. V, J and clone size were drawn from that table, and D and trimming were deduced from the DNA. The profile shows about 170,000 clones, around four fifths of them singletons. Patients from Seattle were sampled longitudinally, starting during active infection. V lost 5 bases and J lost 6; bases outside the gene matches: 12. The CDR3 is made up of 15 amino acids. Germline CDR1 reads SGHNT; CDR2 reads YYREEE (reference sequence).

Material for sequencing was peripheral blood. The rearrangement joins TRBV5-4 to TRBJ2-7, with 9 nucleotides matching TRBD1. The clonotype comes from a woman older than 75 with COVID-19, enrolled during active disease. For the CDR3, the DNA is TGTGCCAGCAGAAGCAGGGACAGGGCTTTAACCGAGCAGTACTTC. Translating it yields CASRSRDRALTEQYF. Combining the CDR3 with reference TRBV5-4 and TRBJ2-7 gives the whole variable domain ETGVTQSPTHLIKTRGQQVTLRCSSQSGHNTVSWYQQALGQGPQFIFQYYREEENGRGNFPPRFSGLQFPNYSSELNVNALELDDSALYLCASRSRDRALTEQYFGPGTRLTVT.